This T cell receptor (beta chain) is from a study of blood T cell repertoires in COVID-19. Study-wide context: Sites across the United States, Italy and Spain contributed samples from acute and convalescent COVID-19. The analysed material was cDNA or gDNA that came from T cells, B-cell-depleted T cells, or PBMCs.

Trimming took 3 bases from V and 0 from J, leaving 14 bases between them. This CDR3 is built from 16 residues. Looked up from germline, CDR1 is LNHNV and CDR2 is YYDKDF (reference sequence). Per the study methods: Estimated nucleated cell counts came from reference gene primer amplification. Generated by immunoSEQ multiplex PCR, the TCRdb table keeps only in-frame clones and is missing some. Clone size and the V and J calls come from that table; the DNA yielded D and trimming. Of approximately 120,000 clones in the sample, 85% to 90% were seen once. Sequencing was performed on peripheral blood. The chain links TRBV15 to TRBJ1-2, with D perhaps TRBD1 (6 bases). The TCR was taken from a human donor in a cohort sampled during active COVID-19. CDR3 residues: CATSREGQRANYGYTF. The DNA of the CDR3 is TGTGCCACCAGCAGGGAAGGACAGAGAGCTAACTATGGCTACACCTTC.